Below, 32 T cell receptor beta chains from the same sample are listed, as sequenced in a study of T cell clonality in common variable immunodeficiency. Clones were read by immunoSEQ multiplex PCR, and TCRdb kept only the in-frame ones, dropping some. The sample yields under 65,000 clones, without any singletons. Material for sequencing was peripheral blood mononuclear cells. These receptors all stem from a person aged 18-69 years in good health.

Note on this clone: The CDR3 end falls 3 residues outside the read, so it is completed with the germline J gene. V gene TRBV10-2 combines with J gene TRBJ2-3, with D possibly being TRBD1 (6 bases). Per the germline V gene, CDR1 is WSHSY and CDR2 is SAAADI. CDR3 size: 17 residues. The DNA read from the CDR3 is TGCGCCAGCAGCACCCGGGACACCTACTATAGCAATCAGCCG. Residues: CASSTRDTYYSNQP. The full CDR3 is CASSTRDTYYSNQPQYF.

This clone was seen many times. Read coverage stops 3 residues before the CDR3 terminus; the germline J gene supplies the remainder. The gene calls are TRBV7-9 and TRBJ1-3; D not certain. V shed 1 base and J shed 0 bases, with 4 bases lying between them. The CDR3 loop spans 14 amino acids. Germline loops: CDR1 SEHNR, CDR2 FQNEAQ (reference sequence). The CDR3 is CASSLEASGNTIYF. The sequenced part of the CDR3 DNA is TGTGCCAGCAGCTTAGAGGCCTCTGGAAACACC.

The sample holds a few counts of this clone. The CDR3 end lies 3 residues beyond the end of the read and is filled in from the germline J gene. The chain carries TRBV29-1 and TRBJ2-1; 7 bases line up with TRBD1. The CDR3 runs to 12 residues. Unmatched junction bases numbered 5, after V lost 6 bases and J lost 6 bases. Germline V gene lookup returns CDR1 SQVTM and CDR2 ANQGSEA. Incomplete CDR3 DNA: TGCAGCGTCAGACAGGGTCTCAATGAG. This sequence encodes CSVRQGLNE. The whole CDR3 sequence is CSVRQGLNEQFF.

This clone was seen a handful of times. The read stops 3 residues short of the end of the CDR3; the missing end is completed from the germline J gene. The gene calls are TRBV13 and TRBJ2-7, with 10 bases aligning to TRBD2. The CDR3 has 16 residues. Germline lookup yields CDR1 PRHDT and CDR2 FYEKMQ (reference sequence). V shed 4 bases and J 4 bases; nucleotides not matched to a gene: 10. Partial CDR3 DNA: TGTGCCAGCAGCTCACGGACTAGCGGTCTATCTTACGAG. This codes for CASSSRTSGLSYE. The complete CDR3 protein is CASSSRTSGLSYEQYF.

This clone was observed at least ten times. The CDR3 sequence: CAISETSASTDTQYF. The CDR3 DNA, read in part, is TGTGCCATCAGTGAAACCAGCGCTAGCACAGATACG. The rearrangement links TRBV10-3 to TRBJ2-3; D uncertain. The read ends 3 residues before the CDR3 terminus; that terminus is restored from the germline J gene. CDR1 is ENHRY, CDR2 SYGVKD, per germline. V lost 3 bases, J lost 0 bases, and 10 bases lay in between. The CDR3 runs to 15 residues.

This clone has a count of ten or more. The read ends 3 residues early relative to the CDR3; the germline J gene fills the gap. The V and J genes are TRBV19 and TRBJ2-2, with 11 bases fitting TRBD2. The CDR3 extends over 16 amino acids. The germline V gene has CDR1 LNHDA and CDR2 SQIVND (reference sequence). V lost 3 bases and J lost 5; bases outside the gene matches: 5. The CDR3 loop is CASSIWLAGGTGELFF. CDR3 DNA (partial): TGTGCCAGTAGTATCTGGCTAGCGGGAGGAACCGGGGAG.

This clone was seen a few times. The likely explanation is a read error, given a far larger clone one base away. The read ends 3 residues before the CDR3 terminus; that terminus is restored from the germline J gene. V usage is TRBV19 and J usage is TRBJ2-3, with 10 positions matching TRBD2. Germline V gene sequence: CDR1 LNHDA, CDR2 SQIVND (reference sequence). This CDR3 spans 16 amino acids. The CDR3 region is CAISTPSGRLSDTQYF. The sequenced CDR3 bases are TGTGCCATTAGTACCCCTAGCGGGAGACTCTCGGATACG.

In the case of this clone: The read comes to an end 3 residues before the CDR3 does, leaving the germline J gene to fill in the end. This chain connects TRBV11-1 to TRBJ2-5, with TRBD1 identical over 7 bases. J was trimmed by 2 bases and V by 3 bases; bases with no gene match: 6. CDR1 and CDR2 (germline): SGHAT, FQDESV (reference sequence). The CDR3 loop spans 15 amino acids. CDR3 bases read: TGTGCCAGCAGCTTGAACAGGGGTATTCAAGAGACC. It codes for CASSLNRGIQET. The full CDR3 protein reads CASSLNRGIQETQYF.

This clone was counted ten times or more. Read coverage stops 3 residues before the CDR3 terminus; the germline J gene supplies the remainder. The rearrangement joins TRBV6-1 to TRBJ1-4, with 8 positions matching TRBD1. The ends lost 1 base at V and 5 bases at J; junction bases unmatched: 3. Germline values: CDR1 MNHNS, CDR2 SASEGT. CDR3 length: 15 amino acids. The CDR3 sequence: CASSEGRTGNEKLFF. The CDR3 DNA, read in part, is TGTGCCAGCAGTGAAGGCCGGACAGGGAATGAAAAA.

This clone was detected many times. The read halts 3 residues ahead of the CDR3 end, with the missing end drawn from the germline J gene. The rearrangement uses TRBV20-1 and TRBJ2-1, with 9 bases aligning to TRBD1. Germline V CDR1 and CDR2: DFQATT, SNEGSKA (reference sequence). Losses at the gene ends were 1 base for V and 5 bases for J; bases not matched to a gene: 12. The CDR3 is made up of 17 amino acids. The covered CDR3 bases are TGCAGTGCTAGAGCTAGCCTACGAAGGACAGGGGACAATGAG. It translates to CSARASLRRTGDNE. The entire CDR3 protein reads CSARASLRRTGDNEQFF.

The sample holds many counts of this clone. The CDR3 goes on 3 residues after the read ends, and that part is filled in from the germline J gene. The V and J genes are TRBV9 and TRBJ2-5; 11 nucleotides line up with TRBD2. The CDR3 extends over 16 amino acids. The germline V gene has CDR1 SGDLS and CDR2 YYNGEE. V shed 0 bases and J 3 bases; nucleotides not matched to a gene: 4. CDR3: CASSVEVAGGEETQYF. The DNA read from the CDR3 is TGTGCCAGCAGCGTAGAAGTAGCGGGGGGGGAAGAGACC. Supplemented by reference TRBV9 and TRBJ2-5, the full variable domain reads DSGVTQTPKHLITATGQRVTLRCSPRSGDLSVYWYQQSLDQGLQFLIQYYNGEERAKGNILERFSAQQFPDLHSELNLSSLELGDSALYFCASSVEVAGGEETQYFGPGTRLLVL.

This clone appeared many times. With the read ending 3 residues before the CDR3 end, the germline J gene is used to fill in that end. The chain links TRBV6-1 to TRBJ2-2; D not certain. The V gene's germline CDR1 is MNHNS and CDR2 SASEGT. Between the trimmed V and J ends, which lost 4 bases and 6 bases, there was a span of 3 bases. The CDR3 spans 11 residues. The CDR3 loop reads CASSAAGELFF. The covered CDR3 bases are TGTGCCAGCAGTGCCGCCGGGGAG.

This clone was seen ten or more times. Read coverage stops 3 residues before the CDR3 terminus; the germline J gene supplies the remainder. The genes are TRBV20-1 and TRBJ1-4, with D hard to call. Trimming cost V 3 bases and J 7 bases, with 21 bases left between them. CDR3 length: 16 residues. The germline CDR1 and CDR2 sequences are DFQATT and SNEGSKA (reference sequence). The DNA read from the CDR3 is TGCAGTGCTAGTAACCCCGCGGAGTCCCTAGGTGAAAAA. Protein product: CSASNPAESLGEK. The CDR3 in full is CSASNPAESLGEKLFF.

This clone has ten or more counts. The read finishes 3 residues shy of the CDR3 end, and the germline J gene is used to complete it. The chain links TRBV29-1 to TRBJ2-4; D may match TRBD1 or TRBD2 (5 bases each). The CDR3 sequence is 13 residues long. Germline lookup yields CDR1 SQVTM and CDR2 ANQGSEA. Trimming left V 6 bases short and J 3 bases short, with 12 bases between. CDR3 amino acids: CSVRAGGKNIQYF. CDR3 DNA (partial): TGCAGCGTCAGGGCTGGAGGCAAAAACATT.

In its sample, this clone was seen many times. The sequenced fragment ends 3 residues before the CDR3 boundary, so the rest is inferred from the germline J gene. The V call is TRBV20-1, the J call TRBJ2-4; 7 nucleotides line up with TRBD1. The CDR3 sequence is 13 residues long. The ends lost 6 bases at V and 3 bases at J; junction bases unmatched: 5. Germline V CDR1 and CDR2: DFQATT, SNEGSKA (reference sequence). The CDR3 region is CSAPTGNKNIQYF. Incomplete CDR3 DNA: TGCAGTGCACCGACAGGGAACAAAAACATT.

This clone was detected ten times or more. With the read ending 3 residues before the CDR3 end, the germline J gene is used to fill in that end. The V gene is TRBV14, the J gene TRBJ2-3; 7 nucleotides match TRBD2. The CDR3 length is 15 residues. The germline V gene has CDR1 SGHDN and CDR2 FVKESK. V was clipped by 5 bases and J by 2 bases; unmatched bases: 7. CDR3 sequence reads: CASSDGTTTTDTQYF. The sequenced part of the CDR3 DNA is TGTGCCAGCAGCGACGGGACTACCACCACAGATACG.

This clone was recorded at least ten times. The read is 3 residues too short to cover the CDR3 end, so that end is filled in from the germline J gene. The gene calls are TRBV30 and TRBJ2-5, with TRBD1 matching 7 bases. Germline CDR1 and CDR2: GTSNPN and SVGIG (reference sequence). CDR3 length: 17 residues. The V gene end was trimmed by 1 base and the J gene end by 2 bases; junction bases not matched to a gene: 13. The CDR3 region is CAWSGTSGTDKQETQYF. The covered CDR3 bases are TGTGCCTGGAGTGGGACCTCCGGGACAGACAAGCAAGAGACC. Drawing the rest from reference TRBV30 and TRBJ2-5, the complete variable domain is SQTIHQWPATLVQPVGSPLSLECTVEGTSNPNLYWYRQAAGRGLQLLFYSVGIGQISSEVPQNLSASRPQDRQFILSSKKLLLSDSGFYLCAWSGTSGTDKQETQYFGPGTRLLVL.

This clone was seen many times. The read halts 3 residues ahead of the CDR3 end, with the missing end drawn from the germline J gene. The V and J genes are TRBV6-2 or TRBV6-3 and TRBJ1-1; D gene unclear. Germline CDR1 is MNHEY and CDR2 is SVGEGT. CDR3 length: 13 residues. The CDR3 DNA, read in part, is TGTGCCAGCAGTTACTACGCGGCAATCGAA. It specifies CASSYYAAIE. The whole CDR3 reads CASSYYAAIEAFF.

In this sample, this clone turned up many times. With the read ending 3 residues before the CDR3 end, the germline J gene is used to fill in that end. This rearrangement joins TRBV19 to TRBJ2-7; 12 bases are shared with TRBD2. After removal of 5 bases from V and 4 bases from J, the junction contained 3 bases not matched to a gene. CDR1 is LNHDA, CDR2 SQIVND, per germline (reference sequence). The CDR3 extends over 14 amino acids. CDR3 DNA (partial): TGTGCCAGTAGTCCTGGACTAGCGGGGTACGAG. Protein product: CASSPGLAGYE. The whole CDR3 protein reads CASSPGLAGYEQYF.

Many counts were recorded for this clone. The read finishes 3 residues shy of the CDR3 end, and the germline J gene is used to complete it. J is TRBJ1-6 and V is TRBV13; 7 bases map to TRBD1. Per germline, CDR1 PRHDT and CDR2 FYEKMQ (reference sequence). This CDR3 comprises 15 residues. V lost 6 bases to trimming and J lost 3 bases; unmatched junction nucleotides: 5. The CDR3 loop reads CASRSGQFYNSPLHF. The sequenced CDR3 bases are TGTGCCAGCAGGTCGGGACAGTTCTATAATTCACCC.

Many counts were recorded for this clone. The missing CDR3 end, 3 residues past where the read stops, is filled in from the germline J gene. The chain employs TRBV7-9 and TRBJ1-2, with no clear D. The germline V gene encodes CDR1 SEHNR and CDR2 FQNEAQ (reference sequence). V gave up 3 bases and J gave up 6 bases, with 8 bases separating them. This CDR3 comprises 12 residues. CDR3 DNA (partial): TGTGCCAGCAGCTTTAATCTCCATGGC. This translates into CASSFNLHG. The CDR3 in its entirety is CASSFNLHGYTF.

The table lists this clone with many counts. The sequenced CDR3 bases are TGTGCCAGCAGTACCGGGCGGGAGGGCACAGATACG. It translates to CASSTGREGTDT. The complete CDR3 protein is CASSTGREGTDTQYF. The chain combines TRBV11-2 with TRBJ2-3; 8 bases are shared with TRBD2. The CDR3 end is not reached by the read, which stops 3 residues before it; the germline J gene fills it in. The trim removed 6 bases at V and 1 base at J, leaving 6 bases unmatched. Germline CDR1 reads SGHAT; CDR2 reads FQNNGV. This CDR3 is 15 amino acids long. The full variable domain, with the rest looked up from reference TRBV11-2 and TRBJ2-3, is EAGVAQSPRYKIIEKRQSVAFWCNPISGHATLYWYQQILGQGPKLLIQFQNNGVVDDSQLPKDRFSAERLKGVDSTLKIQPAKLEDSAVYLCASSTGREGTDTQYFGPGTRLTVL.

This clone was seen repeatedly, ten times or more. Sequencing ends 3 residues short of the CDR3 end; the germline J gene provides the rest. The chain recombines TRBV29-1 with TRBJ2-1; TRBD2 aligns across 12 bases. Germline trimming cut 6 bases from V and 4 bases from J; bases unmatched to any gene: 4. The CDR3 covers 14 residues. CDR1 is SQVTM and CDR2 is ANQGSEA in the germline V gene. The CDR3 loop reads CSVTTSGRYNEQFF. CDR3 DNA (partial): TGCAGCGTCACGACTAGCGGGAGATACAATGAG.

This clone was found many times. The DNA ends 3 residues before the CDR3 does, and the rest of the CDR3 is filled in from the germline J gene. The chain has TRBV10-3 and TRBJ1-2; D not certain. V was cut by 3 bases and J by 0 bases, with 17 bases left in between. Looked up from germline, CDR1 is ENHRY and CDR2 is SYGVKD. The CDR3 is made up of 17 amino acids. CDR3 residues: CAISDFGGPRTNYGYTF. The sequenced CDR3 bases are TGTGCCATCAGTGACTTTGGCGGGCCCCGCACTAACTATGGC.

Ten or more counts support this clone. The read ends 3 residues early relative to the CDR3; the germline J gene fills the gap. The chain employs TRBV20-1 and TRBJ2-7; 8 bases line up with TRBD1. J lost 5 bases, V lost 5 bases, and 14 bases had no gene match. Germline V gene sequence: CDR1 DFQATT, CDR2 SNEGSKA (reference sequence). The length of the CDR3 is 15 residues. The CDR3 loop is CSAPSRQGAWDEQYF. The DNA read from the CDR3 is TGCAGTGCTCCTTCCCGGCAGGGGGCGTGGGACGAG.

This clone has at least ten counts. The read terminates 3 residues ahead of where the CDR3 ends, so the germline J gene completes it. The rearrangement links TRBV5-6 to TRBJ1-1, with 9 bases lining up with TRBD1. CDR3 length: 14 residues. J gave up 5 bases and V 6 bases, and 8 bases lay outside the gene matches. Per the germline V gene, CDR1 is SGHDT and CDR2 is YYEEEE. The part of the CDR3 DNA that was read is TGTGCCAGCACCCGACAGGGGGGATGGACTGAA. This sequence encodes CASTRQGGWTE. The complete CDR3 sequence is CASTRQGGWTEAFF.

This clone was counted at least ten times. The read halts 3 residues ahead of the CDR3 end, with the missing end drawn from the germline J gene. The genes are TRBV20-1 and TRBJ2-7; 7 bases match TRBD2. Germline CDR1 and CDR2: DFQATT and SNEGSKA (reference sequence). The trim removed 0 bases at V and 0 bases at J, leaving 5 bases unmatched. The CDR3 contains 15 residues. Incomplete CDR3 DNA: TGCAGTGCTAGAGATTCGGGGGGAGGCTCCTACGAG. Encoded protein: CSARDSGGGSYE. In full, the CDR3 is CSARDSGGGSYEQYF.

At least ten counts were recorded for this clone. The DNA ends 3 residues before the CDR3 does, and the rest of the CDR3 is filled in from the germline J gene. This sample includes further DNA sequences coding for the same CDR3. J is TRBJ1-4 and V is TRBV30; 9 bases agree with TRBD1. There are 14 residues in the CDR3. V dropped 0 bases and J dropped 5; count of bases not matched to a gene: 1. From germline, CDR1 is GTSNPN and CDR2 SVGIG (reference sequence). The CDR3 sequence is CAWSVGQGNEKLFF. The covered CDR3 bases are TGTGCCTGGAGTGTGGGACAGGGAAATGAAAAA.

Many counts were recorded for this clone. The CDR3 goes on 3 residues after the read ends, and that part is filled in from the germline J gene. V usage is TRBV7-2 and J usage is TRBJ2-5, with D perhaps TRBD1 (6 bases). The V end was cut by 5 bases, the J end by 3 bases, with 16 bases between. CDR3 length equals 15 residues. The germline CDR1 and CDR2 sequences are SGHTA and FQGNSA. CDR3 region: CASSRSGQHEETQYF. Incomplete CDR3 DNA: TGTGCCAGCAGCCGTAGTGGACAGCATGAAGAGACC.

This clone was seen many times. The read halts 3 residues ahead of the CDR3 end, with the missing end drawn from the germline J gene. The rearrangement joins TRBV19 to TRBJ2-3; TRBD1 aligns across 7 bases. Germline trimming cut 5 bases from V and 2 bases from J; bases unmatched to any gene: 10. This CDR3 region has 16 residues. Germline lookup yields CDR1 LNHDA and CDR2 SQIVND (reference sequence). The CDR3 reads CASSEGQRFITDTQYF. The covered CDR3 bases are TGTGCCAGTAGTGAGGGACAGCGTTTTATCACAGATACG.

This clone was found many times. From the germline J gene comes the end of the CDR3, since the read stops 3 residues before it. The chain is built from TRBV20-1 and TRBJ1-6; D possibly corresponds to TRBD1 (5 bases). This CDR3 has 13 amino acids. Germline V gene sequence: CDR1 DFQATT, CDR2 SNEGSKA (reference sequence). Deletions cut 8 bases from V and 6 bases from J, with 14 bases between. The covered CDR3 bases are TGCAGTACTAAGACAGCTACTAATTCACCC. Translated, it gives CSTKTATNSP. From start to end, the CDR3 is CSTKTATNSPLHF.

This clone was detected many times. From the germline J gene comes the end of the CDR3, since the read stops 3 residues before it. The chain joins TRBV30 to TRBJ1-1, with 7 bases that match TRBD1. The CDR3 runs 11 residues. Germline values: CDR1 GTSNPN, CDR2 SVGIG (reference sequence). The covered CDR3 bases are TGTGCCTGGAGTCTCTGGACAGGC. This gives the protein CAWSLWTG. The whole CDR3 protein reads CAWSLWTGAFF.